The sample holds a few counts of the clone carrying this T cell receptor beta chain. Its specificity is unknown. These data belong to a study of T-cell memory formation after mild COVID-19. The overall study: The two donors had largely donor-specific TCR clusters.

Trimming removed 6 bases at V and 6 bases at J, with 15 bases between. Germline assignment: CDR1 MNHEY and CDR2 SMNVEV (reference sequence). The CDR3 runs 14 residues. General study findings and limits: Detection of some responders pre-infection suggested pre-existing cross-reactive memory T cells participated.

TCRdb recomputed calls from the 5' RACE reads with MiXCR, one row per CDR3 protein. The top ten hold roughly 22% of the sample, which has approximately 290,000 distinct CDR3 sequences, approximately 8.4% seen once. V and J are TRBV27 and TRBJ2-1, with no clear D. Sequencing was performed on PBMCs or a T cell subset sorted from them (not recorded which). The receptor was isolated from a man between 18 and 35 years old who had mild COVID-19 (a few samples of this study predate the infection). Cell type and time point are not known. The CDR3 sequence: CASRRTETFNEQFF. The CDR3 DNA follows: TGTGCCAGCAGGCGGACCGAAACATTCAATGAGCAGTTCTTC.